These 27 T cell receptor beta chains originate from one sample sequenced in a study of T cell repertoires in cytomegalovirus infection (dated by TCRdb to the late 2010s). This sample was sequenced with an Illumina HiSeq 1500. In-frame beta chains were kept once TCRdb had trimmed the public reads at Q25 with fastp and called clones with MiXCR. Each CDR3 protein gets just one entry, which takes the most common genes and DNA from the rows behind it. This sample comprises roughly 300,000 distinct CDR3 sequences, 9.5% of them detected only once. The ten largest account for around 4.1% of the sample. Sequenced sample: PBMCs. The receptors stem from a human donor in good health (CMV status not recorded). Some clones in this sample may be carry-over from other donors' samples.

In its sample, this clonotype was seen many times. CDR3 amino acids: CASSLYRGSGNTIYF. For the CDR3, the DNA is TGTGCCAGCAGCTTGTACAGGGGGTCCGGAAACACCATATATTTT. V usage is TRBV7-2 and J usage is TRBJ1-3; 8 bases match TRBD1. Trimming removed 3 bases from V and 4 bases from J; junction bases left unmatched: 5. Germline V lookup: CDR1 SGHTA, CDR2 FQGNSA. The CDR3 contains 15 residues.

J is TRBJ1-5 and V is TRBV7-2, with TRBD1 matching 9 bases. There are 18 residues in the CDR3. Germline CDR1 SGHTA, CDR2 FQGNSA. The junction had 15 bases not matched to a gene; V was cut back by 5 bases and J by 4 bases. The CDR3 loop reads CASSQRPGQGGWNQPQHF. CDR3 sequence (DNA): TGTGCCAGCAGCCAAAGACCGGGACAGGGTGGATGGAATCAGCCCCAGCATTTT.

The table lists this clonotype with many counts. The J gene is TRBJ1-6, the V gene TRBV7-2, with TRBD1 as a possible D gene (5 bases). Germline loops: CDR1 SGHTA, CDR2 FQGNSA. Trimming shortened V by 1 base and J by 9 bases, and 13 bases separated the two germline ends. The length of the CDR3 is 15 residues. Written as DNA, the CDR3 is TGTGCCAGCAGCTTAGTAGCGGGACGCGGTTCACCCCTCCACTTT. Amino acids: CASSLVAGRGSPLHF.

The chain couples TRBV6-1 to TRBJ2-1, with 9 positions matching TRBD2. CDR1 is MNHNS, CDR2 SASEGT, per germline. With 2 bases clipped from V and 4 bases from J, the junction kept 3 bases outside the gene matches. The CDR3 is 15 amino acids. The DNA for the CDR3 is TGTGCCAGCAGTGAAAGGACTAGCGTATACAATGAGCAGTTCTTC. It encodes CASSERTSVYNEQFF.

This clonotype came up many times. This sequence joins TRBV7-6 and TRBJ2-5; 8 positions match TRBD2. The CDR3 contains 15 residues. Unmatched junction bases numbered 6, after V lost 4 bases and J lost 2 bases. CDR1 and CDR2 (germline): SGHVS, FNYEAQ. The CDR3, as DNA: TGTGCCAGCAGCTCACCGGGACTAGAACAAGAGACCCAGTACTTC. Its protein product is CASSSPGLEQETQYF.

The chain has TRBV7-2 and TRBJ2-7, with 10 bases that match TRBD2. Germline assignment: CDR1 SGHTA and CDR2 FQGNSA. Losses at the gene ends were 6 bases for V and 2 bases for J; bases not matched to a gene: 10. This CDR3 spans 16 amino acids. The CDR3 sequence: CASRISGRAVTYEQYF. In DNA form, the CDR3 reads TGTGCCAGCAGAATAAGCGGGAGGGCCGTAACCTACGAGCAGTACTTC.

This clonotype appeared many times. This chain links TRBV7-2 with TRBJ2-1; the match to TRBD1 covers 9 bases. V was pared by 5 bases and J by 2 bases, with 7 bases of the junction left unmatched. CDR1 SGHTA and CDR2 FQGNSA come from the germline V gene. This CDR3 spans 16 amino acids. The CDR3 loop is CASSLNGQGPYNEQFF. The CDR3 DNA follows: TGTGCCAGCAGCCTAAATGGACAGGGGCCCTACAATGAGCAGTTCTTC.

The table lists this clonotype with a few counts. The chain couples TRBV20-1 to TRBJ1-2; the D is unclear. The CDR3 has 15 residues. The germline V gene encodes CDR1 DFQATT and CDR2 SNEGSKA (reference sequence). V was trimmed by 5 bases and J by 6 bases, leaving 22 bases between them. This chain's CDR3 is CSASPTGIDGDGYTF. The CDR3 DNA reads TGCAGTGCTTCCCCCACCGGGATCGATGGTGATGGCTACACCTTC.

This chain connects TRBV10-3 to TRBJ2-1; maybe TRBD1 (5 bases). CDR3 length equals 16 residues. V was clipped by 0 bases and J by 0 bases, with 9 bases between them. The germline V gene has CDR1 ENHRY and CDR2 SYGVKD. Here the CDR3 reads CAISESSRASYNEQFF. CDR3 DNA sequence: TGTGCCATCAGTGAGTCTAGCAGGGCCTCCTACAATGAGCAGTTCTTC.

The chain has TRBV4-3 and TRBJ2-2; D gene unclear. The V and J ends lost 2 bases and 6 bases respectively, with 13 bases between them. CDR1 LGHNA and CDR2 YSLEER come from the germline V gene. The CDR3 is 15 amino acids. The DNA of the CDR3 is TGCGCCAGCAGCCAATCGCTCGTGGGGTCCGGGGAGCTGTTTTTT. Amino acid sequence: CASSQSLVGSGELFF.

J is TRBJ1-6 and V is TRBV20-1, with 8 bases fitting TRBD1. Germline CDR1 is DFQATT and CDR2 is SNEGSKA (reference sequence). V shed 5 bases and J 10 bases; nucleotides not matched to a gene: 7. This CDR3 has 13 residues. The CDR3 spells CSAPQGAGSPLHF. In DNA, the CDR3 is TGCAGTGCTCCTCAGGGGGCCGGGTCACCCCTCCACTTT.

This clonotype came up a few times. CDR3 sequence reads: CASSLGFIAGNEQFF. For the CDR3, the DNA is TGTGCCAGCAGCTTAGGGTTTATAGCGGGGAATGAGCAGTTCTTC. The V gene is TRBV7-8, the J gene TRBJ2-1; TRBD2 matches at 8 bases. Germline V gives CDR1 SGHVS, CDR2 FQNEAQ. CDR3 length equals 15 residues. V was clipped by 1 base and J by 7 bases; unmatched bases: 6.

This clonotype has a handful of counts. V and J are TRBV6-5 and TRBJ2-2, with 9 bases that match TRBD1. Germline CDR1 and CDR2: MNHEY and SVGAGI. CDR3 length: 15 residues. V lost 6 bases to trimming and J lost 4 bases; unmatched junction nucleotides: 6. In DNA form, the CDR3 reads TGTGCCAGCAGCCTGGGACAGGGAAGCACCGGGGAGCTGTTTTTT. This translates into CASSLGQGSTGELFF.

The CDR3 DNA follows: TGTGCCACCAGCAGAGAAATCGCAGCCCCTTACGAGCAGTACTTC. Translating gives CATSREIAAPYEQYF. This chain connects TRBV15 to TRBJ2-7, with unresolved D. The germline V and J ends were trimmed by 0 bases and 4 bases, with 13 bases remaining between them. There are 15 residues in the CDR3. From germline, CDR1 is LNHNV and CDR2 YYDKDF (reference sequence).

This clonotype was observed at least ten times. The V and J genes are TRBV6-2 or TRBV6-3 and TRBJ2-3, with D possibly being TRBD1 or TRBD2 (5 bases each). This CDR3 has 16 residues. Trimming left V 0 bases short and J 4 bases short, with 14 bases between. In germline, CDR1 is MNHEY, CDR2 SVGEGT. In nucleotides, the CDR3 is TGTGCCAGCAGTTACTCGAGGGACGGGCGGGCAGATACGCAGTATTTT. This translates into CASSYSRDGRADTQYF.

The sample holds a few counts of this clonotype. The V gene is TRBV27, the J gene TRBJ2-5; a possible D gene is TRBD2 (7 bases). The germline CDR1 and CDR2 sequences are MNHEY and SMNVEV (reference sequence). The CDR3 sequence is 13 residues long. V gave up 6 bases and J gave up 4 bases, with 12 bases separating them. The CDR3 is CASRPGGAETQYF. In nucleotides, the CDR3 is TGTGCCAGCAGGCCGGGGGGCGCAGAGACCCAGTACTTC.

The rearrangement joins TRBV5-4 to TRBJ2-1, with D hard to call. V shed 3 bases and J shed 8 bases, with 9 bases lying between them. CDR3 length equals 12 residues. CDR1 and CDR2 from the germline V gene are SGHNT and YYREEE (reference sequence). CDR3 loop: CASSSGWDEQFF. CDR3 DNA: TGTGCCAGCAGCTCCGGTTGGGATGAGCAGTTCTTC.

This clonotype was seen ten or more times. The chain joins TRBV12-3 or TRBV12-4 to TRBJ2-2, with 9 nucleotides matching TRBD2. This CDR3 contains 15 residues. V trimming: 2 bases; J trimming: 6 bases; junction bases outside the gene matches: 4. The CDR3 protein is CASSLILAGSGELFF. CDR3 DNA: TGTGCCAGCAGTTTAATCCTAGCGGGGTCCGGGGAGCTGTTTTTT.

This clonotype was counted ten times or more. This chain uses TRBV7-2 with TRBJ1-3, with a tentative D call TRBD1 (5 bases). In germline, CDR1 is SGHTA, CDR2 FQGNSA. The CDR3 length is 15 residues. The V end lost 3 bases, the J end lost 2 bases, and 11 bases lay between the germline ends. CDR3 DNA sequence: TGTGCCAGCAGCTTTTGGGACGGTCCTGGAAACACCATATATTTT. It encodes CASSFWDGPGNTIYF. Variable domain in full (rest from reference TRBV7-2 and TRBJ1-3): GAGVSQSPSNKVTEKGKDVELRCDPISGHTALYWYRQSLGQGLEFLIYFQGNSAPDKSGLPSDRFSAERTGGSVSTLTIQRTQQEDSAVYLCASSFWDGPGNTIYFGEGSWLTVV.

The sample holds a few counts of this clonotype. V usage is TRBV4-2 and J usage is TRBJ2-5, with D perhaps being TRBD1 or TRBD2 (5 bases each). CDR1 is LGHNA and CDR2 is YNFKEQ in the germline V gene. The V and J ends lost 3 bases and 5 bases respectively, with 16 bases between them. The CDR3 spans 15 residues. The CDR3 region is CASSHPGTASETQYF. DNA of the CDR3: TGTGCCAGCAGCCACCCCGGGACGGCGTCGGAGACCCAGTACTTC.

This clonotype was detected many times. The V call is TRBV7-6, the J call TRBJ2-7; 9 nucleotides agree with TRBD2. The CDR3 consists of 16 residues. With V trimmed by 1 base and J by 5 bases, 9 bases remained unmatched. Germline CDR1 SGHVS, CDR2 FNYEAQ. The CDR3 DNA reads TGTGCCAGCAGCTTAGGGGCTAGCGGGAAGAGGCACGAGCAGTACTTC. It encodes CASSLGASGKRHEQYF.

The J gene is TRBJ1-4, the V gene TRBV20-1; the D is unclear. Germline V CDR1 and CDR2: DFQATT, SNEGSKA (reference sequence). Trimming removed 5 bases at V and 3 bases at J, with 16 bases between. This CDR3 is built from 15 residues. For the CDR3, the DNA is TGCAGTGCTTACCGCCTCGGGCGGTCTAATGAAAAACTGTTTTTT. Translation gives CSAYRLGRSNEKLFF.

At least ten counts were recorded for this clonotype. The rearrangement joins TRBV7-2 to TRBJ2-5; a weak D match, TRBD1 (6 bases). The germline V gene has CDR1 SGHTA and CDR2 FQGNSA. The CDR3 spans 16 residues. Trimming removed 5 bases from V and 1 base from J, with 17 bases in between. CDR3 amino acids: CASSPRTGSGQETQYF. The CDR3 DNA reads TGTGCCAGCAGCCCCCGAACAGGGTCGGGCCAAGAGACCCAGTACTTC.

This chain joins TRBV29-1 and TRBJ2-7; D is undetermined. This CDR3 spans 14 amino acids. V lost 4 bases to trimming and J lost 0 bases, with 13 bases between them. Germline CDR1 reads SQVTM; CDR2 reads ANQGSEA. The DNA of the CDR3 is TGCAGCGTTGTTCTACCACCTGCCTCCTACGAGCAGTACTTC. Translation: CSVVLPPASYEQYF.

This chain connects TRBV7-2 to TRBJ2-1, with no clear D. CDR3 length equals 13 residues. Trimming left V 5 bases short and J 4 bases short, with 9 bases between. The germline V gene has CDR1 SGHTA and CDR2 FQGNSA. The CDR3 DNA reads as TGTGCCAGCAGCAGAGAAATATACAATGAGCAGTTCTTC. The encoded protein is CASSREIYNEQFF.

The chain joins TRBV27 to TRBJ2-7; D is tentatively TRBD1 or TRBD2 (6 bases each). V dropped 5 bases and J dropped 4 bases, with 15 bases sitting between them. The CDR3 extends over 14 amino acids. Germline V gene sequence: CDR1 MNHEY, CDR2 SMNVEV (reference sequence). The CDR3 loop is CASSHRAGKYEQYF. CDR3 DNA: TGTGCCAGCAGTCACAGGGCGGGGAAATACGAGCAGTACTTC.

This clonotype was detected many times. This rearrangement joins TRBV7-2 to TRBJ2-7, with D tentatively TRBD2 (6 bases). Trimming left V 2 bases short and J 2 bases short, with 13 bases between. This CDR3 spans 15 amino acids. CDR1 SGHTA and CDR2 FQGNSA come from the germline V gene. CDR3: CASSLSPGVAYEQYF. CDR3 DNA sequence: TGTGCCAGCAGCTTATCCCCGGGAGTAGCCTACGAGCAGTACTTC.